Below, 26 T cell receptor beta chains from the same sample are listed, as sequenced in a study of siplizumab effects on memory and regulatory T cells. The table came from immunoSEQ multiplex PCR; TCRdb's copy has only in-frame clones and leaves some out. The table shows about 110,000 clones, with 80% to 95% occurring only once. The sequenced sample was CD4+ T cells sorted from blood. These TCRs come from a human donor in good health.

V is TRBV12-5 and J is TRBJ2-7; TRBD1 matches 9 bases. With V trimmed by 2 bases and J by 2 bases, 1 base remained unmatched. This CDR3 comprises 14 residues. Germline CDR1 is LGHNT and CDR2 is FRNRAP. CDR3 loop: CASGLTGGPYEQYF. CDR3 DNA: TGTGCTAGTGGTTTGACAGGGGGCCCCTACGAGCAGTACTTC.

CDR3 sequence reads: CASSYGGEKLFF. The CDR3 DNA is TGTGCCAGCAGTTACGGCGGGGAAAAACTGTTTTTT. The V call is TRBV6-5, the J call TRBJ1-4, with D unresolved. Looked up from germline, CDR1 is MNHEY and CDR2 is SVGAGI. Trimming stripped 2 bases from V and 8 bases from J, with 6 bases between. The CDR3 covers 12 residues.

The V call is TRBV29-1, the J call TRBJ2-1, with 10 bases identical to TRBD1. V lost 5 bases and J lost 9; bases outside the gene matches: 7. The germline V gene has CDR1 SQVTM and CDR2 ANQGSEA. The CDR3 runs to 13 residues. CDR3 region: CSVRGQGIAEQFF. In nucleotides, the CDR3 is TGCAGCGTTAGGGGACAGGGGATCGCTGAGCAGTTCTTC.

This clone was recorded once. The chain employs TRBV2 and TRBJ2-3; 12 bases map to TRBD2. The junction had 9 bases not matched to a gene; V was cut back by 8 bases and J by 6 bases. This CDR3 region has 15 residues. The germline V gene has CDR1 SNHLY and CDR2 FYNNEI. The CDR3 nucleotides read TGTGCCAGCGGAGGCCTAGCGGGAGGGTGGGATACGCAGTATTTT. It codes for CASGGLAGGWDTQYF.

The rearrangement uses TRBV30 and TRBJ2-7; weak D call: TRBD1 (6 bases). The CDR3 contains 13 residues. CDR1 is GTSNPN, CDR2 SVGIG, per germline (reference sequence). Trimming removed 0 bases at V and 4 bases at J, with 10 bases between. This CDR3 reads CAWSVNREYEQYF. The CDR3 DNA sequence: TGTGCCTGGAGTGTAAACAGGGAATACGAGCAGTACTTC.

The DNA for the CDR3 is TGTGCCAGCAGTTTCTATGGAGATCAGCCCCAGCATTTT. Residues: CASSFYGDQPQHF. The chain recombines TRBV6-6 with TRBJ1-5; unclear D gene. This CDR3 spans 13 amino acids. Germline loops: CDR1 MNHNY, CDR2 SVGAGI (reference sequence). V was clipped by 4 bases and J by 5 bases, with 9 bases between them.

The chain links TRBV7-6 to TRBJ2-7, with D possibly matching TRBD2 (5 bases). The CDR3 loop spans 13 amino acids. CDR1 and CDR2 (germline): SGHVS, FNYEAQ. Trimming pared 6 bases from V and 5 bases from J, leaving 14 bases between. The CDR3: CASRPVGVDEQYF. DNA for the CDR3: TGTGCCAGCAGGCCCGTCGGGGTGGACGAGCAGTACTTC.

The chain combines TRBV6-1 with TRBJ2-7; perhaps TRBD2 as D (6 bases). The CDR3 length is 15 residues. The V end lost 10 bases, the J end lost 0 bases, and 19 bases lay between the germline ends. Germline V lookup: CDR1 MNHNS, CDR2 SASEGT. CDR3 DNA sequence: TGTGCCATTGGGCAGGGCGGGGCTACCTCCTACGAGCAGTACTTC. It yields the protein CAIGQGGATSYEQYF.

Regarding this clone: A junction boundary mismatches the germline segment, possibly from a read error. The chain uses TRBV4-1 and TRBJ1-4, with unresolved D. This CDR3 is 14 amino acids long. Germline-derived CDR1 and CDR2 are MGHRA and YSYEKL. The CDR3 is CASSQSNWNENLFF. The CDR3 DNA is TGCGCCAGCAGCCAGTCGAACTGGAATGAAAACCTGTTTTTT.

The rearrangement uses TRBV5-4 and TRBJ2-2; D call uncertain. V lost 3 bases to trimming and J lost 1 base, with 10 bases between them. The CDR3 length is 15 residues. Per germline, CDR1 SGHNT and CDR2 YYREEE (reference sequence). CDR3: CASSYWTGNTGELFF. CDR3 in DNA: TGTGCCAGCAGCTACTGGACGGGGAACACCGGGGAGCTGTTTTTT. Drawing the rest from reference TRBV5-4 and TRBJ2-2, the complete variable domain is ETGVTQSPTHLIKTRGQQVTLRCSSQSGHNTVSWYQQALGQGPQFIFQYYREEENGRGNFPPRFSGLQFPNYSSELNVNALELDDSALYLCASSYWTGNTGELFFGEGSRLTVL.

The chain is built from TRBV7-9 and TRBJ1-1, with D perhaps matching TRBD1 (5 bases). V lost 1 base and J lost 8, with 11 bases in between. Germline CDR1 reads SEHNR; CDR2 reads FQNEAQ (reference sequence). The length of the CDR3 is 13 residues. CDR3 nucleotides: TGTGCCAGCAGCTTAGAATGGGGGGAGGAAGCTTTCTTT. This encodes CASSLEWGEEAFF.

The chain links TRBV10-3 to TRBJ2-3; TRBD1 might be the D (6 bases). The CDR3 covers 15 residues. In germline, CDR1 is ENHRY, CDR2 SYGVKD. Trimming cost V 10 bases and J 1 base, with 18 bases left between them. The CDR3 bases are TGTGCCACCGAAACAGGGAATAGGGGCACAGATACGCAGTATTTT. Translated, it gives CATETGNRGTDTQYF.

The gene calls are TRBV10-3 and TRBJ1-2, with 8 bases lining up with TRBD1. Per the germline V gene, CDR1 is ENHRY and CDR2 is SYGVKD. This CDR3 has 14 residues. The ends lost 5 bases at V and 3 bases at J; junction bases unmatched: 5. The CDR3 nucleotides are TGTGCCATCAGTTCCTCGGACAGGGACTATGGCTACACCTTC. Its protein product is CAISSSDRDYGYTF.

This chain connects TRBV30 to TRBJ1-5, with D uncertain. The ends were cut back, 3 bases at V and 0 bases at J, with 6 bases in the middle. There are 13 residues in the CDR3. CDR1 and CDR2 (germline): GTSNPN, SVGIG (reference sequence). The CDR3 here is CAWSLDSNQPQHF. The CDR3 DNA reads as TGTGCCTGGAGCTTGGATAGCAATCAGCCCCAGCATTTT.

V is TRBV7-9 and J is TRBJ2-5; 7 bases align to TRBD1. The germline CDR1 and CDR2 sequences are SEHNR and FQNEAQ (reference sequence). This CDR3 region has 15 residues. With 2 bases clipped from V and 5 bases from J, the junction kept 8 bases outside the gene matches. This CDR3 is CASSLNPDRQETQYF. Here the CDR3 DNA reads TGTGCCAGCAGCTTAAACCCGGACAGGCAGGAGACCCAGTACTTC.

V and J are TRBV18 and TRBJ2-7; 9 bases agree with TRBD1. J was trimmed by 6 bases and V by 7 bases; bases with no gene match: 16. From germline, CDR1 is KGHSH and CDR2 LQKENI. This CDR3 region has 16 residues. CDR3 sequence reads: CASLPIGGQGTSEQYF. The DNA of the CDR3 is TGTGCCAGCTTACCCATTGGCGGACAGGGGACAAGCGAGCAGTACTTC.

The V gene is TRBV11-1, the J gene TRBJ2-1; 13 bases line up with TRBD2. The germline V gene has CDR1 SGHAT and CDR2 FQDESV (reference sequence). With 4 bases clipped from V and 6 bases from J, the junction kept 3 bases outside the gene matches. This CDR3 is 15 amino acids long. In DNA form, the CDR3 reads TGTGCCAGCAGCTCGGGACTAGCGGGATTCAATGAGCAGTTCTTC. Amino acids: CASSSGLAGFNEQFF.

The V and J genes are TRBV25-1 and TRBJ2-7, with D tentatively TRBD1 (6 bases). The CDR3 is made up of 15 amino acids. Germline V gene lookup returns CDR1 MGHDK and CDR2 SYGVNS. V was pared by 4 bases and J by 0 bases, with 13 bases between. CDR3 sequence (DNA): TGTGCCAGCAGTGCTTCGGGACAAAGCTCCTACGAGCAGTACTTC. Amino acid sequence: CASSASGQSSYEQYF.

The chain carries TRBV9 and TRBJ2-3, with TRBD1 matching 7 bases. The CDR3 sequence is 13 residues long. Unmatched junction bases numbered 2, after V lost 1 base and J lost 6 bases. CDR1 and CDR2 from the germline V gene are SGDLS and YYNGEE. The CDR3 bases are TGTGCCAGCAGCGTAAACAGGGGTGATACGCAGTATTTT. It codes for CASSVNRGDTQYF.

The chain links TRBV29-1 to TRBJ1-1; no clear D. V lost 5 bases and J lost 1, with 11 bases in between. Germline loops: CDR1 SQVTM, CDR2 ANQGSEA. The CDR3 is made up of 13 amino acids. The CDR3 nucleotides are TGCAGCGTTACCCAGCAAGAGAACACTGAAGCTTTCTTT. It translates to CSVTQQENTEAFF.

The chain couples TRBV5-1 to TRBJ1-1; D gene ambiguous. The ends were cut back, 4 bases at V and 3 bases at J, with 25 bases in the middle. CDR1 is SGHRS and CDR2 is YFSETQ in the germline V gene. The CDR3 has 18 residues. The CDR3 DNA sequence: TGCGCCAGCAGCCCCATCCCCCTACAGACGGCGTTGTACACTGAAGCTTTCTTT. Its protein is CASSPIPLQTALYTEAFF. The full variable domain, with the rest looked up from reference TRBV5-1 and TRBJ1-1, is KAGVTQTPRYLIKTRGQQVTLSCSPISGHRSVSWYQQTPGQGLQFLFEYFSETQRNKGNFPGRFSGRQFSNSRSEMNVSTLELGDSALYLCASSPIPLQTALYTEAFFGQGTRLTVV.

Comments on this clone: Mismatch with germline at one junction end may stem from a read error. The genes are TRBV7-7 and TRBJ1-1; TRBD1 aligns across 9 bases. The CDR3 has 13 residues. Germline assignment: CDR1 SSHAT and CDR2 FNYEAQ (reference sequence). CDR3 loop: CASSSDRGSEAFF. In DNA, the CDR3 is TGTGCTAGCAGCTCGGACAGGGGAAGTGAAGCTTTCTTT.

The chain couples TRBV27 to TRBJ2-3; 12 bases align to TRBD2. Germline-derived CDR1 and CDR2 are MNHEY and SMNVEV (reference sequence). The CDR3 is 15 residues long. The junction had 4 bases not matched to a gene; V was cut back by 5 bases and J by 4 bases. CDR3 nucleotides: TGTGCCAGCAGTCTACTAGCGGGGGGCTCAGATACGCAGTATTTT. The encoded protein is CASSLLAGGSDTQYF.

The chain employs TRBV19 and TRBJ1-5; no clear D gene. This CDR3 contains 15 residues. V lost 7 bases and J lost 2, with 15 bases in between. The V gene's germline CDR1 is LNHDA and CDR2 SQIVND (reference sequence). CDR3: CASTYTPMGNQPQHF. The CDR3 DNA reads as TGTGCCAGTACATATACTCCAATGGGCAATCAGCCCCAGCATTTT. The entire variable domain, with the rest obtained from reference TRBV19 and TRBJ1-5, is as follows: DGGITQSPKYLFRKEGQNVTLSCEQNLNHDAMYWYRQDPGQGLRLIYYSQIVNDFQKGDIAEGYSVSREKKESFPLTVTSAQKNPTAFYLCASTYTPMGNQPQHFGDGTRLSIL.

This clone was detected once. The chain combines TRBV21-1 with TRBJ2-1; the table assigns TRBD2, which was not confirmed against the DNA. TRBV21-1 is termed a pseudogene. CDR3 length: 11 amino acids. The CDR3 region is CASSRSNEQFF. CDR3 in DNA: TGTGCCAGCAGCAGGAGCAATGAGCAGTTCTTC.

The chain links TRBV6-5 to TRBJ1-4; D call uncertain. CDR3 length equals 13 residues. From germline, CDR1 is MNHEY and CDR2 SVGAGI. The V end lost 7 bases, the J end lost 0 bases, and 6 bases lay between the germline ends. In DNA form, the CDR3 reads TGTGCCAGCAAAAAGGCAACTAATGAAAAACTGTTTTTT. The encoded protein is CASKKATNEKLFF.